This T cell receptor beta chain came from a study of blood T cell repertoires in COVID-19. Whole-study context: Spain, Italy and the United States supplied samples that represented acute and convalescent COVID-19. Sample material is recorded as cDNA or gDNA derived from T cells, B-cell-depleted T cells, or PBMCs.

The repertoire was sequenced with immunoSEQ multiplex PCR; TCRdb's copy has only in-frame clones and lacks some. Among tens of thousands of clones, 92% were seen once, and the ten largest hold about 6.3%. Only a few counts were recorded for this clone. Sample: peripheral blood. This TCR was recovered from a woman in her sixties or seventies with active COVID-19.

CDR3 nucleotides: TGTGCCAGCAGTCCAGCAAGGGACAGGGTCAGGGAGACCCAGTACTTC. Translation gives CASSPARDRVRETQYF. The genes are TRBV6-2 or TRBV6-3 and TRBJ2-5, with 9 positions matching TRBD1. CDR1 MNHEY and CDR2 SVGEGT come from the germline V gene. Losses at the gene ends were 5 bases for V and 5 bases for J; bases not matched to a gene: 12. This CDR3 spans 16 amino acids.